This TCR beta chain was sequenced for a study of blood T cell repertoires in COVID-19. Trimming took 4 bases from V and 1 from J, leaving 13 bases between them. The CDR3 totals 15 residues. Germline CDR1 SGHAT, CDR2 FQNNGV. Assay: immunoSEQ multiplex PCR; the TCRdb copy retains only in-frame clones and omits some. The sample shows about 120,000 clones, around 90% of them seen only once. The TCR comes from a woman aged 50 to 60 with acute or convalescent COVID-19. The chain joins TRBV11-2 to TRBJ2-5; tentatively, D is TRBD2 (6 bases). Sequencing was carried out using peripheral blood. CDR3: CASSSQGGPQETQYF. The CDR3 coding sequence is TGTGCCAGCAGCTCGCAGGGAGGCCCCCAAGAGACCCAGTACTTC.